The 23 T cell receptor beta chains below come from one sample, sequenced in a study of blood T cell repertoires in COVID-19. Libraries were prepared by immunoSEQ multiplex PCR; TCRdb keeps only in-frame clonotypes and omits some of them. The sample includes some 150,000 clones, 70% to 90% of them seen just once. The sample comprised peripheral blood. These receptors all stem from a woman aged 60-75 years with acute or convalescent COVID-19.

This rearrangement joins TRBV15 to TRBJ2-7; 8 bases are shared with TRBD1. V trimming: 0 bases; J trimming: 6 bases; junction bases outside the gene matches: 4. CDR3 length equals 14 residues. Germline V gene lookup returns CDR1 LNHNV and CDR2 YYDKDF (reference sequence). The CDR3 DNA follows: TGTGCCACCAGCAGAGATGGACAGGGAGGCGAGCAGTACTTC. Protein product: CATSRDGQGGEQYF.

The chain employs TRBV27 and TRBJ1-2, with a possible D match to TRBD1 (6 bases). V shed 0 bases and J shed 2 bases, with 13 bases lying between them. Germline CDR1 is MNHEY and CDR2 is SMNVEV (reference sequence). This CDR3 has 16 amino acids. The CDR3 here is CASSLSGGALNYGYTF. Here the CDR3 DNA reads TGTGCCAGCAGTTTATCTGGGGGGGCCCTAAACTATGGCTACACCTTC.

A few counts support this clone. The rearrangement joins TRBV7-2 to TRBJ2-1; D possibly corresponds to TRBD2 (6 bases). CDR3 size: 11 residues. From germline, CDR1 is SGHTA and CDR2 FQGNSA. Between the trimmed V and J ends, which lost 3 bases and 14 bases, there was a span of 11 bases. The CDR3 DNA reads as TGTGCCAGCAGCTTTGGAGGGTTGAAGTTCTTC. Translation: CASSFGGLKFF.

In this sample, this clone turned up a few times. V gene TRBV27 combines with J gene TRBJ2-4; 9 nucleotides align to TRBD1. Germline CDR1 reads MNHEY; CDR2 reads SMNVEV (reference sequence). The CDR3 totals 15 residues. Trimming took 5 bases from V and 4 from J; bases not matched to a gene: 6. The CDR3 DNA is TGTGCCAGCAGTACATCGGACAGGGGAAAAAACATTCAGTACTTC. Its protein product is CASSTSDRGKNIQYF.

The chain combines TRBV11-2 with TRBJ1-1, with a tentative D call TRBD1 (6 bases). CDR3 length equals 15 residues. Germline CDR1 and CDR2: SGHAT and FQNNGV. Trimming removed 6 bases at V and 0 bases at J, with 14 bases between. CDR3 sequence (DNA): TGTGCCAGCAGTACCGGCGGACAGCTGAACACTGAAGCTTTCTTT. Translation gives CASSTGGQLNTEAFF.

The rearrangement links TRBV30 to TRBJ1-2; 7 bases line up with TRBD1. V was pared by 2 bases and J by 4 bases, with 4 bases of the junction left unmatched. The CDR3 consists of 13 residues. Germline lookup yields CDR1 GTSNPN and CDR2 SVGIG (reference sequence). This CDR3 is CAWSQAGGYGYTF. Written as DNA, the CDR3 is TGTGCCTGGAGTCAGGCAGGGGGCTATGGCTACACCTTC.

The chain joins TRBV11-2 to TRBJ1-2, with 10 bases fitting TRBD1. The CDR3 has 13 residues. CDR1 and CDR2 (germline): SGHAT, FQNNGV. The ends lost 5 bases at V and 8 bases at J; junction bases unmatched: 5. CDR3 residues: CASSLGTGDGYTF. The CDR3 nucleotides are TGTGCCAGCAGCCTTGGGACAGGGGACGGCTACACCTTC.

The chain is built from TRBV28 and TRBJ1-5; D unclear. V dropped 4 bases and J dropped 6 bases, with 4 bases sitting between them. CDR1 MDHEN and CDR2 SYDVKM come from the germline V gene. The CDR3 extends over 11 amino acids. The CDR3 sequence: CASSSGQPQHF. For the CDR3, the DNA is TGTGCCAGCAGTTCGGGTCAGCCCCAGCATTTT.

CDR3 sequence reads: CASSMLGRGGIGGTDTQYF. As DNA, the CDR3 is TGTGCCAGTAGTATGTTGGGACGGGGGGGAATCGGAGGCACAGATACGCAGTATTTT. V is TRBV19 and J is TRBJ2-3; the match to TRBD2 covers 8 bases. There are 19 residues in the CDR3. The germline CDR1 and CDR2 sequences are LNHDA and SQIVND (reference sequence). V was clipped by 3 bases and J by 1 base; unmatched bases: 15.

This clone came up a few times. The gene calls are TRBV2 and TRBJ2-5; tentative D call: TRBD2 (6 bases). V was trimmed by 8 bases and J by 5 bases, leaving 15 bases between them. The length of the CDR3 is 13 residues. CDR1 and CDR2 from the germline V gene are SNHLY and FYNNEI. The CDR3 here is CASERGAGETQYF. CDR3 DNA sequence: TGTGCCAGCGAGCGCGGGGCCGGTGAGACCCAGTACTTC.

V is TRBV28 and J is TRBJ2-1; 9 bases map to TRBD2. Germline-derived CDR1 and CDR2 are MDHEN and SYDVKM. This CDR3 spans 15 amino acids. The V and J ends lost 2 bases and 2 bases, in that order; junction bases with no gene match: 1. For the CDR3, the DNA is TGTGCCAGCAGTTTACGCGGGGGGGCCTACAATGAGCAGTTCTTC. Protein product: CASSLRGGAYNEQFF.

This clone was picked up a small number of times. The V and J genes are TRBV19 and TRBJ2-5; 15 nucleotides align to TRBD2. J lost 0 bases, V lost 8 bases, and 1 base had no gene match. The CDR3 runs to 15 residues. CDR1 and CDR2 (germline): LNHDA, SQIVND (reference sequence). CDR3 in DNA: TGTGCCAGTCGGACTAGCGGGGGGGACCAAGAGACCCAGTACTTC. It encodes CASRTSGGDQETQYF. The whole variable domain, remainder taken from reference TRBV19 and TRBJ2-5, is DGGITQSPKYLFRKEGQNVTLSCEQNLNHDAMYWYRQDPGQGLRLIYYSQIVNDFQKGDIAEGYSVSREKKESFPLTVTSAQKNPTAFYLCASRTSGGDQETQYFGPGTRLLVL.

The gene calls are TRBV5-1 and TRBJ2-3, with 9 bases that match TRBD2. This CDR3 spans 16 amino acids. With V trimmed by 5 bases and J by 7 bases, 14 bases remained unmatched. Germline loops: CDR1 SGHRS, CDR2 YFSETQ. DNA of the CDR3: TGCGCCAGCAGTCCATCTAGCGGGATGGGCGAGAATACGCAGTATTTT. This translates into CASSPSSGMGENTQYF.

The chain employs TRBV9 and TRBJ1-3; 10 nucleotides align to TRBD1. Losses at the gene ends were 0 bases for V and 8 bases for J; bases not matched to a gene: 11. Germline V gene sequence: CDR1 SGDLS, CDR2 YYNGEE. The length of the CDR3 is 17 residues. The chain's CDR3 is CASSVAWGTGAGHTIYF. The CDR3 DNA follows: TGTGCCAGCAGCGTAGCTTGGGGGACAGGGGCCGGCCACACCATATATTTT.

The chain recombines TRBV4-1 with TRBJ2-1, with D possibly matching TRBD2 (6 bases). The germline V and J ends were trimmed by 1 base and 2 bases, with 12 bases remaining between them. This CDR3 is built from 16 residues. Per the germline V gene, CDR1 is MGHRA and CDR2 is YSYEKL. The DNA of the CDR3 is TGCGCCAGCAGCCAAGTGGGTGGGGGGACCTACAATGAGCAGTTCTTC. Translating gives CASSQVGGGTYNEQFF.

The V gene is TRBV18, the J gene TRBJ2-7; D unresolved. With 2 bases removed from V and 5 bases from J, the gap between germline ends came to 7 bases. The CDR3 totals 12 residues. CDR1 is KGHSH, CDR2 LQKENI, per germline. The chain's CDR3 is CASSPMGHEQYF. For the CDR3, the DNA is TGTGCCAGCTCACCAATGGGCCACGAGCAGTACTTC.

CDR3 bases: TGTGCCAGCAGCTTAGTGGGACAGGGTTATGGCTACACCTTC. This encodes CASSLVGQGYGYTF. The chain links TRBV7-2 to TRBJ1-2, with 9 nucleotides matching TRBD1. CDR3 length equals 14 residues. Germline loops: CDR1 SGHTA, CDR2 FQGNSA. V was pared by 1 base and J by 5 bases, with 2 bases of the junction left unmatched.

The genes are TRBV19 and TRBJ1-2, with 8 positions matching TRBD1. Losses at the gene ends were 5 bases for V and 4 bases for J; bases not matched to a gene: 6. The CDR3 runs to 14 residues. The germline V gene encodes CDR1 LNHDA and CDR2 SQIVND (reference sequence). CDR3 in DNA: TGTGCCAGTAGTTACTCCGGGACAGGCTATGGCTACACCTTC. Translating gives CASSYSGTGYGYTF.

The rearrangement joins TRBV7-3 to TRBJ2-1; the match to TRBD2 covers 10 bases. Germline V lookup: CDR1 SGHTA, CDR2 FQGTGA. CDR3 length: 16 residues. V gave up 3 bases and J gave up 4 bases; unmatched junction bases: 6. The CDR3 sequence is CASSLALAGEYNEQFF. The CDR3 coding sequence is TGTGCCAGCAGCTTGGCCCTAGCGGGAGAATACAATGAGCAGTTCTTC.

The count of this clone is one. The chain has TRBV30 and TRBJ1-1, with D possibly TRBD1 on 5 matching bases. The CDR3 consists of 14 residues. V gave up 0 bases and J gave up 1 base, with 9 bases separating them. Per the germline V gene, CDR1 is GTSNPN and CDR2 is SVGIG (reference sequence). CDR3 loop: CAWSVGGGNTEAFF. Written as DNA, the CDR3 is TGTGCCTGGAGTGTGGGGGGTGGGAACACTGAAGCTTTCTTT.

A few counts support this clone. J is TRBJ1-2 and V is TRBV6-1, with TRBD1 matching over 8 bases. The length of the CDR3 is 15 residues. J was trimmed by 3 bases and V by 3 bases; bases with no gene match: 6. Germline CDR1 is MNHNS and CDR2 is SASEGT. CDR3 sequence reads: CASSDWAGGYYGYTF. The DNA of the CDR3 is TGTGCCAGCAGTGATTGGGCAGGGGGCTACTATGGCTACACCTTC.

The CDR3 DNA follows: TGCGCCAGCAGCCAAGGGACTCAGGGGGCCGCCAAAAACATTCAGTACTTC. Its protein is CASSQGTQGAAKNIQYF. The chain recombines TRBV4-3 with TRBJ2-4, with 8 nucleotides matching TRBD1. In germline, CDR1 is LGHNA, CDR2 YSLEER. There are 17 residues in the CDR3. J gave up 1 base and V 1 base, and 6 bases lay outside the gene matches.

The V gene is TRBV29-1, the J gene TRBJ2-1, with 8 bases that match TRBD2. The CDR3 spans 13 residues. Germline assignment: CDR1 SQVTM and CDR2 ANQGSEA. The V gene end was trimmed by 4 bases and the J gene end by 7 bases; junction bases not matched to a gene: 6. CDR3 sequence: CSVVLAGPNEQFF. The CDR3 DNA reads TGCAGCGTTGTATTAGCGGGGCCGAATGAGCAGTTCTTC.